Ten or more counts support the clone carrying this T cell receptor beta chain. Its antigen is still unknown. Losses at the gene ends were 5 bases for V and 4 bases for J; bases not matched to a gene: 9. Germline CDR1 is SEHNR and CDR2 is FQNEAQ (reference sequence). The CDR3 is made up of 15 amino acids. The data belong to a study of shared clonotypes between healthy human individuals. Notes on the study in general: Clonotype sharing among donors likely depends on sequencing depth.

Genomic DNA from each subset was divided evenly over several immunoSEQ plates. Approximately 30,000 T cell genomes (approximately 0.2 ug DNA) went into each sorted-subset replicate. Assay used: immunoSEQ multiplex PCR; TCRdb lists only in-frame clones, some missing. The table records about 670,000 clones, around 72% of them present only once. This chain joins TRBV7-9 and TRBJ2-7; 9 positions match TRBD2. This TCR derives from a woman aged 25 to 39 in good health. Sequencing was done on a sample of memory CD4+ T cells sorted from blood. The subset: CD45RA-negative fraction. The CDR3 region has the DNA TGTGCCAGCAGCCCTCCGGCGGGAGGGCATTACGAGCAGTACTTC. This gives the protein CASSPPAGGHYEQYF. Supplemented by reference TRBV7-9 and TRBJ2-7, the full variable domain reads DTGVSQNPRHKITKRGQNVTFRCDPISEHNRLYWYRQTLGQGPEFLTYFQNEAQLEKSRLLSDRFSAERPKGSFSTLEIQRTEQGDSAMYLCASSPPAGGHYEQYFGPGTRLTVT.